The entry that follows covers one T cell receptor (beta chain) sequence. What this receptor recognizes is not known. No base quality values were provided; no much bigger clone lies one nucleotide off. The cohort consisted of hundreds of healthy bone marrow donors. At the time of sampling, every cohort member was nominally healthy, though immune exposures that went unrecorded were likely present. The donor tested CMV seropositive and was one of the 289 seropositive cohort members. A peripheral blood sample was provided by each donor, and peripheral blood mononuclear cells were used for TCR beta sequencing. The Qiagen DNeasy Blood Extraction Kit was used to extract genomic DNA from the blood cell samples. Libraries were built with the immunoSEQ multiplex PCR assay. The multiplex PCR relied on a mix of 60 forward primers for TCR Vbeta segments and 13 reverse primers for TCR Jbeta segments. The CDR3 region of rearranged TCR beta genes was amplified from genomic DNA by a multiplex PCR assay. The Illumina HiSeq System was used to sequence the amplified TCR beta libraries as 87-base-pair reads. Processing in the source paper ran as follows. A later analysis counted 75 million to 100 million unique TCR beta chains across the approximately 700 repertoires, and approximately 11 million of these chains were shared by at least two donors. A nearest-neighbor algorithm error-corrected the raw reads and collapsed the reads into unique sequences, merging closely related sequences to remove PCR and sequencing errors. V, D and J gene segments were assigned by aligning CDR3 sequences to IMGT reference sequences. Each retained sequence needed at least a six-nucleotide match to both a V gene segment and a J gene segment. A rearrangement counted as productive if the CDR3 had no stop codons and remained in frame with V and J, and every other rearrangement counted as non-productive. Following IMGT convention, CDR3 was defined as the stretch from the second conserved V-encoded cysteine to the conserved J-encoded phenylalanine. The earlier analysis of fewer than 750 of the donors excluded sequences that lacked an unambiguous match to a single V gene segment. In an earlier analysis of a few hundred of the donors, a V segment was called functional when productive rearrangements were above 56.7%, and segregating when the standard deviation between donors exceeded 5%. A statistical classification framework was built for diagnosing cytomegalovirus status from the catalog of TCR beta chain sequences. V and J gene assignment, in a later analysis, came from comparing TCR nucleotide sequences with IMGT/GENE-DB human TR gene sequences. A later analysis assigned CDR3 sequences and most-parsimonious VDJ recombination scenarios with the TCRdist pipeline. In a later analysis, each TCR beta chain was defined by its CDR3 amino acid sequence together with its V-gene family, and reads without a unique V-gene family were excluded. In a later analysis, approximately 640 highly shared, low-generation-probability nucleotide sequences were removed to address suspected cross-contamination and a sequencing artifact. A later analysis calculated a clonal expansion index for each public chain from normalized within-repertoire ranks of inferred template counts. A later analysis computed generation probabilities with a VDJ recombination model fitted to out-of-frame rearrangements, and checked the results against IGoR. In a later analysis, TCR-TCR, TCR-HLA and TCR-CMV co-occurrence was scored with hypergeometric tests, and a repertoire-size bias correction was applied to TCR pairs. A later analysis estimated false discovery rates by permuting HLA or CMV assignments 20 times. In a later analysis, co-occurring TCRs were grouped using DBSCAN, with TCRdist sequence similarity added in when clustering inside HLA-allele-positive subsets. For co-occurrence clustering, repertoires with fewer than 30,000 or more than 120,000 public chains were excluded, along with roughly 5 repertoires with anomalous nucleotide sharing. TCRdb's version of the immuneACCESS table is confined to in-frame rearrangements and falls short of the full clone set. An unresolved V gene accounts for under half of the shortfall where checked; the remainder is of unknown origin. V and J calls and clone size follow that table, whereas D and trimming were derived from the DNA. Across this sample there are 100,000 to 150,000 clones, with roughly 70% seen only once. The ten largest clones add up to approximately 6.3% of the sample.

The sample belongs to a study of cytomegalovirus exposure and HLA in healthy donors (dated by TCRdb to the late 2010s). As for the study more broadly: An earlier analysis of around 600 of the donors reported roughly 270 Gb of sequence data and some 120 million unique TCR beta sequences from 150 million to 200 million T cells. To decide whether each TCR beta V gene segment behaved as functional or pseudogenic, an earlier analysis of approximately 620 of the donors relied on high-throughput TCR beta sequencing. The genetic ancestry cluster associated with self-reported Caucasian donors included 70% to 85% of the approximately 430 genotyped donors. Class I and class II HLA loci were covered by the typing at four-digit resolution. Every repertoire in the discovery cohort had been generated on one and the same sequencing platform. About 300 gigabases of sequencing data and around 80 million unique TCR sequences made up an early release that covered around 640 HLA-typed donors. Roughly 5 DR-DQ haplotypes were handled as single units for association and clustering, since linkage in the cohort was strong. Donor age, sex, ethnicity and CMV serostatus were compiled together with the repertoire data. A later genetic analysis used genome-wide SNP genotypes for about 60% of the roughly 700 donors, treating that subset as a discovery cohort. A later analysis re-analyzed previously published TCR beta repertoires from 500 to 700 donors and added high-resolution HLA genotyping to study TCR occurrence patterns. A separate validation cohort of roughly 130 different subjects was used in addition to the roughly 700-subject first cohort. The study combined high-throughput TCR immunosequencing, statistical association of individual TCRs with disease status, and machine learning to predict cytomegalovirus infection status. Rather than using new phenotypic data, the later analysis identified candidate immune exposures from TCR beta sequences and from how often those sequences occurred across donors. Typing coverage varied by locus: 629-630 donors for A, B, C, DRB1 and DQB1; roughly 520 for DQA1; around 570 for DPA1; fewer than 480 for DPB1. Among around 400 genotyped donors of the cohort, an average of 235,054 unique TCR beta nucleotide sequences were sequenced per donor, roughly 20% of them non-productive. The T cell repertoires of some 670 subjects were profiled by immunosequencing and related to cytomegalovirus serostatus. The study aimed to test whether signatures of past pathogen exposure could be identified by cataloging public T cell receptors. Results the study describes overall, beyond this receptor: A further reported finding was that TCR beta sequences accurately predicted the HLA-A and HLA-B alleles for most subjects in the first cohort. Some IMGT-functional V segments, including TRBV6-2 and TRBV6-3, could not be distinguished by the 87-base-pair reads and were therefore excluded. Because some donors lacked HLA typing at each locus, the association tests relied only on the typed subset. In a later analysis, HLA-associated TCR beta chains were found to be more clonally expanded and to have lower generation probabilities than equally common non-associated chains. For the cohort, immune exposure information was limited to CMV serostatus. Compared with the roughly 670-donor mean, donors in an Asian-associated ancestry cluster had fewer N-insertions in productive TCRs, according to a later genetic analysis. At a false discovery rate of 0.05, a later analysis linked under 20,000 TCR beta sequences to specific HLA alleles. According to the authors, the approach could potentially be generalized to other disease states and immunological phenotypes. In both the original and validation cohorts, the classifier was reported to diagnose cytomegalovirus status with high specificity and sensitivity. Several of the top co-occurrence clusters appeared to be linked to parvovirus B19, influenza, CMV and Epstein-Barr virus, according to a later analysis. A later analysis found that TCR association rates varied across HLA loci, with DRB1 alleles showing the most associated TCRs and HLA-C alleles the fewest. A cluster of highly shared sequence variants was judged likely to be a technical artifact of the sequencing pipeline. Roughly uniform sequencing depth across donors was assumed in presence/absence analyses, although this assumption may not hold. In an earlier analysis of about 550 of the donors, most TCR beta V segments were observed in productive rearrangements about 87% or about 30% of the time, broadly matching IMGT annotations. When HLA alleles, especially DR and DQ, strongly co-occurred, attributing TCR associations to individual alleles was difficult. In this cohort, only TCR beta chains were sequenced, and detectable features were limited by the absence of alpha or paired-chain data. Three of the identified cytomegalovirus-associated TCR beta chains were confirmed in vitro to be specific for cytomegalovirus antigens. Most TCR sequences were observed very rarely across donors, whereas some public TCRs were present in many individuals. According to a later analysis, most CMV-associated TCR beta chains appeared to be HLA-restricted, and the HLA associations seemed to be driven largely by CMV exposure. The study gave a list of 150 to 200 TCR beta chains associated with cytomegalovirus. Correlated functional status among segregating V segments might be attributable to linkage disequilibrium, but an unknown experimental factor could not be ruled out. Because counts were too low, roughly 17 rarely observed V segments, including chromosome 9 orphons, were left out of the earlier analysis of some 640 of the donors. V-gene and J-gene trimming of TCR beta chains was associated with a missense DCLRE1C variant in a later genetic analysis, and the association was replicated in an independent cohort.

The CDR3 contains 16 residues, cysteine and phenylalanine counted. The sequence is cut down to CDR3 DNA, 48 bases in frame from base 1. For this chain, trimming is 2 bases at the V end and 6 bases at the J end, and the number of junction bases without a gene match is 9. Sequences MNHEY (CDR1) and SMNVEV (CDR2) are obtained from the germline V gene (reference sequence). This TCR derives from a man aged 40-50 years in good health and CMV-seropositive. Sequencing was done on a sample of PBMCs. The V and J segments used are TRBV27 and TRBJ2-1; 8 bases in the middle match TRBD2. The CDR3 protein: CASSLASGSWGNEQFF. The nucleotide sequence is TGTGCCAGCAGTTTAGCCAGCGGGAGCTGGGGCAATGAGCAGTTCTTC.